A selection of T cell receptor beta chains follows, all from one sample in a study of blood T cells in healthy people across ages. One entry per CDR3 protein results from TCRdb running MiXCR on the 5' RACE reads. The table records 920,000 or so distinct CDR3 sequences, more than 40% of them present only once. Sequenced input: blood. These receptors all come from a woman in her sixties in good health. Each CDR3 is given with its conserved first and last residue. The D gene is left open where the match is weak. Clone size is stated in some rows and not others, as once, few, many or a class when expanded.

clone_size: .; v_call: TRBV29-1; d_call: .; j_call: TRBJ2-5; cdr3_nt: TGCAGCGTCGACGGGAGTACTGAGACCCAGTACTTC; cdr3_aa: CSVDGSTETQYF
clone_size: .; v_call: TRBV29-1; d_call: .; j_call: TRBJ1-1; cdr3_nt: TGCAGCGTTGTAGGTTTCGGCAGGGCGAACACTGAAGCTTTCTTT; cdr3_aa: CSVVGFGRANTEAFF
clone_size: .; v_call: TRBV11-2; d_call: TRBD2; j_call: TRBJ2-1; cdr3_nt: TGTGCCAGCAGCCCATGGACTAGCGGGAGCTTCAACGGGGATGAGCAGTTCTTC; cdr3_aa: CASSPWTSGSFNGDEQFF
clone_size: few; v_call: TRBV28; d_call: .; j_call: TRBJ2-3; cdr3_nt: TGTGCCAGCAGTTGGGGTGGGAATACGCAGTATTTT; cdr3_aa: CASSWGGNTQYF
clone_size: few; v_call: TRBV20-1; d_call: .; j_call: TRBJ2-4; cdr3_nt: TGCAGTGCCCAGATGTTGGGGAGAGCCAAAAACATTCAGTACTTC; cdr3_aa: CSAQMLGRAKNIQYF
clone_size: many; v_call: TRBV12-3/TRBV12-4; d_call: TRBD1; j_call: TRBJ2-5; cdr3_nt: TGTGCCAGCAGTGCCGGGACAGGGCGGGAGACCCAGTACTTC; cdr3_aa: CASSAGTGRETQYF
clone_size: .; v_call: TRBV23-1; d_call: .; j_call: TRBJ2-1; cdr3_nt: TGCGCCAGCAGTCATCTCCAGGTTGGGGACAAAAACAATGAGCAGTTCTTC; cdr3_aa: CASSHLQVGDKNNEQFF
clone_size: .; v_call: TRBV2; d_call: TRBD1; j_call: TRBJ2-7; cdr3_nt: TGTGCCAGCAGTGAAAACCGGGACAGGGGATACGAGCAGTACTTC; cdr3_aa: CASSENRDRGYEQYF
clone_size: few; v_call: TRBV4-2; d_call: TRBD2; j_call: TRBJ2-3; cdr3_nt: TGTGCCAGCAGCCCGGTGCTAGCGGGTACAACAGATACGCAGTATTTT; cdr3_aa: CASSPVLAGTTDTQYF
clone_size: .; v_call: TRBV20-1; d_call: .; j_call: TRBJ2-3; cdr3_nt: TGCAGTGCTAGAGATTCGAAGCGGAGCACAGATACGCAGTATTTT; cdr3_aa: CSARDSKRSTDTQYF
clone_size: few; v_call: TRBV27; d_call: TRBD1; j_call: TRBJ2-7; cdr3_nt: TGTGCCAGCAGTTTATCTCTGGGGGACAGGCAATACGAGCAGTACTTC; cdr3_aa: CASSLSLGDRQYEQYF
clone_size: .; v_call: TRBV20-1; d_call: TRBD2; j_call: TRBJ2-1; cdr3_nt: TGCAGTGCTGCGACTAGCGGGAGTGTTTTCTCCTACGAGCAGTTCTTC; cdr3_aa: CSAATSGSVFSYEQFF
clone_size: .; v_call: TRBV10-1; d_call: TRBD2; j_call: TRBJ2-7; cdr3_nt: TGCGCCAGCAGTGAGTCAAGACTAGCGGGAGCCTACGAGCAGTACTTC; cdr3_aa: CASSESRLAGAYEQYF
clone_size: .; v_call: TRBV20-1; d_call: TRBD2; j_call: TRBJ2-3; cdr3_nt: TGCAGTGCTAGCCGGGGGGGCGGCACAGATACGCAGTATTTT; cdr3_aa: CSASRGGGTDTQYF
clone_size: few; v_call: TRBV12-3/TRBV12-4; d_call: TRBD2; j_call: TRBJ2-1; cdr3_nt: TGTGCCAGCAGTCCGATGAGCGGGAGAAGGTTCTTC; cdr3_aa: CASSPMSGRRFF
clone_size: .; v_call: TRBV6-8; d_call: .; j_call: TRBJ2-4; cdr3_nt: TGTGCCAGCAGTTACGAGGGGGTTCGGGACATTCAGTACTTC; cdr3_aa: CASSYEGVRDIQYF
clone_size: .; v_call: TRBV3-1; d_call: TRBD1; j_call: TRBJ1-5; cdr3_nt: TGTGCCAGCAGCCCCCGACAGGGTTTCCAGCCCCAGCATTTT; cdr3_aa: CASSPRQGFQPQHF
clone_size: once; v_call: TRBV11-2; d_call: .; j_call: TRBJ2-5; cdr3_nt: TGTGCCAGCAGCTCCCAGGGGCTGGTACTCAATGAGCAGTACTTC; cdr3_aa: CASSSQGLVLNEQYF
clone_size: many; v_call: TRBV9; d_call: .; j_call: TRBJ2-5; cdr3_nt: TGTGCCAGCAGCGTAGGAGGCGGACAAGAGACCCAGTACTTC; cdr3_aa: CASSVGGGQETQYF
clone_size: few; v_call: TRBV9; d_call: .; j_call: TRBJ2-7; cdr3_nt: TGTGCCAGCAGCGTGGAGACAGGCGCCTACGAGCAGTACTTC; cdr3_aa: CASSVETGAYEQYF
clone_size: few; v_call: TRBV5-1; d_call: TRBD2; j_call: TRBJ2-1; cdr3_nt: TGCGCCAGCAGCAGAGGGAGGGCCGGCAGTTTGGGCAATGAGCAGTTCTTC; cdr3_aa: CASSRGRAGSLGNEQFF
clone_size: .; v_call: TRBV9; d_call: .; j_call: TRBJ2-2; cdr3_nt: TGTGCCAGCAGCGCTGGTGTCGGGGAGCTGTTTTTT; cdr3_aa: CASSAGVGELFF
clone_size: few; v_call: TRBV20-1; d_call: TRBD2; j_call: TRBJ2-1; cdr3_nt: TGCAGTGCTAGGCGGGGGAGAGGTGAGCAGTTCTTC; cdr3_aa: CSARRGRGEQFF
clone_size: .; v_call: TRBV27; d_call: .; j_call: TRBJ2-1; cdr3_nt: TGTGCCAGCAGTAGTCTAGTAAACAATGAGCAGTTCTTC; cdr3_aa: CASSSLVNNEQFF
clone_size: few; v_call: TRBV20-1; d_call: .; j_call: TRBJ1-6; cdr3_nt: TGCAGTGCTACGGGGCGGATCAATTCACCCCTCCACTTT; cdr3_aa: CSATGRINSPLHF
clone_size: few; v_call: TRBV5-1; d_call: .; j_call: TRBJ2-7; cdr3_nt: TGCGCCAGCAGCTTGGACTGGGGCGAGCAGTACTTC; cdr3_aa: CASSLDWGEQYF
clone_size: .; v_call: TRBV28; d_call: .; j_call: TRBJ2-5; cdr3_nt: TGTGCCAGCAGTATCCCAGGGCACCCCACAAGAGAGACCCAGTACTTC; cdr3_aa: CASSIPGHPTRETQYF
clone_size: .; v_call: TRBV20-1; d_call: .; j_call: TRBJ2-1; cdr3_nt: TGCAGTGCTAGAGAATTTAGCGGCGCTGGGAATGAGCAGTTCTTC; cdr3_aa: CSAREFSGAGNEQFF
clone_size: .; v_call: TRBV7-8; d_call: .; j_call: TRBJ2-5; cdr3_nt: TGTGCCAGCAGCTTAATGTTCTTAGAGACCCAGTACTTC; cdr3_aa: CASSLMFLETQYF
clone_size: .; v_call: TRBV28; d_call: .; j_call: TRBJ2-7; cdr3_nt: TGTGCCAGCAGTTGGGAGGGGGCCTACGAGCAGTACTTC; cdr3_aa: CASSWEGAYEQYF
clone_size: .; v_call: TRBV11-2; d_call: TRBD2; j_call: TRBJ2-5; cdr3_nt: TGTGCCAGCAGGTCTGTAGCGGGAGTAGTGAACAATGAGCAGTACTTC; cdr3_aa: CASRSVAGVVNNEQYF
clone_size: .; v_call: TRBV6-5; d_call: .; j_call: TRBJ1-1; cdr3_nt: TGTGCCAGCAGTTGGACAGAAACCCAGAACACTGAAGCTTTCTTT; cdr3_aa: CASSWTETQNTEAFF
clone_size: few; v_call: TRBV12-3/TRBV12-4; d_call: TRBD1; j_call: TRBJ2-5; cdr3_nt: TGTGCCAGCGGAATCGAGTCGCAGGGGGCGCGTGAGCAGTACTTC; cdr3_aa: CASGIESQGAREQYF
clone_size: .; v_call: TRBV3-1; d_call: .; j_call: TRBJ1-1; cdr3_nt: TGTGCCAGCAGCCAAGGAGGGACTACGAACACTGAAGCTTTCTTT; cdr3_aa: CASSQGGTTNTEAFF
clone_size: few; v_call: TRBV18; d_call: .; j_call: TRBJ2-7; cdr3_nt: TGTGCCAGCTCACCGAACCTCGAGACAGGAGAGAACGCCTACGAGCAGTACTTC; cdr3_aa: CASSPNLETGENAYEQYF
clone_size: few; v_call: TRBV4-1; d_call: .; j_call: TRBJ2-1; cdr3_nt: TGCGCCAGCAGCCAACCTGGAAGAACTAGCTCCTACAATGAGCAGTTCTTC; cdr3_aa: CASSQPGRTSSYNEQFF
clone_size: few; v_call: TRBV11-2; d_call: TRBD2; j_call: TRBJ2-5; cdr3_nt: TGTGCCAGCAGCCGAACTAGCGGGAGGCCTCTGGCCCTGGAGACCCAGTACTTC; cdr3_aa: CASSRTSGRPLALETQYF
clone_size: many; v_call: TRBV29-1; d_call: TRBD2; j_call: TRBJ2-5; cdr3_nt: TGCAGCGTTGAGTCTTTACTAGCGGGAGAGGAAGAGACCCAGTACTTC; cdr3_aa: CSVESLLAGEEETQYF
clone_size: .; v_call: TRBV27; d_call: .; j_call: TRBJ1-2; cdr3_nt: TGTGCCAGCGGGTTCCCCGGCGGCTACACCTTC; cdr3_aa: CASGFPGGYTF
clone_size: few; v_call: TRBV24-1; d_call: .; j_call: TRBJ2-7; cdr3_nt: TGTGCCACCAGCAAAGGGGGTTCCTACGAGCAGTACTTC; cdr3_aa: CATSKGGSYEQYF
clone_size: .; v_call: TRBV5-1; d_call: .; j_call: TRBJ2-3; cdr3_nt: TGCGCCAGCAGCTTGGAGGGGTATCAGGGAACAGATACGCAGTATTTT; cdr3_aa: CASSLEGYQGTDTQYF
clone_size: .; v_call: TRBV6-5; d_call: .; j_call: TRBJ2-7; cdr3_nt: TGTGCCAGCAGTTACGAGGTCTCCTCCTACGAGCAGTACTTC; cdr3_aa: CASSYEVSSYEQYF
clone_size: .; v_call: TRBV6-5; d_call: .; j_call: TRBJ1-2; cdr3_nt: TGTGCCAGCAGTTATTTTCGGAGGGGCGAGGATGGCTACACCTTC; cdr3_aa: CASSYFRRGEDGYTF
clone_size: .; v_call: TRBV28; d_call: TRBD1; j_call: TRBJ2-5; cdr3_nt: TGTGCCAGCAGTAGACAGGGACAGAAAGAGACCCAGTACTTC; cdr3_aa: CASSRQGQKETQYF
clone_size: .; v_call: TRBV6-6; d_call: .; j_call: TRBJ2-1; cdr3_nt: TGTGCCAGCATCCGTGGGTCTCATGAGCAGTTCTTC; cdr3_aa: CASIRGSHEQFF
clone_size: .; v_call: TRBV10-3; d_call: .; j_call: TRBJ2-1; cdr3_nt: TGTGCCATCAGTGTCCCTGGGCAGGTCCCAAATGAGCAGTTCTTC; cdr3_aa: CAISVPGQVPNEQFF
clone_size: .; v_call: TRBV4-1; d_call: .; j_call: TRBJ2-3; cdr3_nt: TGCGCCAACAGCCGCGTTGGCTACAGGGAGTATATCACAGATACGCAGTATTTT; cdr3_aa: CANSRVGYREYITDTQYF
clone_size: once; v_call: TRBV28; d_call: .; j_call: TRBJ1-5; cdr3_nt: TGTGCCAGCACACTAGGCTTCAGCAATCAGCCCCAGCATTTT; cdr3_aa: CASTLGFSNQPQHF
clone_size: few; v_call: TRBV7-2; d_call: .; j_call: TRBJ1-6; cdr3_nt: TGTGCCAGCAGCTCAACGACCGATTCACCCCTCCACTTT; cdr3_aa: CASSSTTDSPLHF
clone_size: .; v_call: TRBV15; d_call: .; j_call: TRBJ2-7; cdr3_nt: TGTGCCACCAGCAGAGATTTAGGGTCCTACGAGCAGTACTTC; cdr3_aa: CATSRDLGSYEQYF
clone_size: .; v_call: TRBV2; d_call: TRBD1; j_call: TRBJ2-7; cdr3_nt: TGTGCCAGCAGTGAGCACAGGGGGCTTATCTACGAGCAGTACTTC; cdr3_aa: CASSEHRGLIYEQYF
clone_size: .; v_call: TRBV29-1; d_call: .; j_call: TRBJ2-7; cdr3_nt: TGCGGCGTTGACGACTCCTACGAGCAGTACTTC; cdr3_aa: CGVDDSYEQYF
clone_size: .; v_call: TRBV10-1; d_call: .; j_call: TRBJ2-7; cdr3_nt: TGCGCCAGCAGTGAGTCCCGACCCCTAACACCCTACGAGCAGTACTTC; cdr3_aa: CASSESRPLTPYEQYF
clone_size: .; v_call: TRBV2; d_call: TRBD1; j_call: TRBJ1-2; cdr3_nt: TGTGCCAGCAGTACGGGATCACAGGGGGCCGGTGGCTACACCTTC; cdr3_aa: CASSTGSQGAGGYTF
clone_size: few; v_call: TRBV6-1; d_call: .; j_call: TRBJ2-4; cdr3_nt: TGTGCCAGCAGCCCAAATTCGCGGGACTTAGCCAAAAACATTCAGTACTTC; cdr3_aa: CASSPNSRDLAKNIQYF
clone_size: once; v_call: TRBV6-6; d_call: TRBD1; j_call: TRBJ2-5; cdr3_nt: TGTGCCAGCAGTACCCGGAGGGGACAGGGGAAAGAGACCCAGTACTTC; cdr3_aa: CASSTRRGQGKETQYF
clone_size: .; v_call: TRBV7-9; d_call: TRBD2; j_call: TRBJ2-7; cdr3_nt: TGTGCCAGCAGCTCCTTGAATATGCGGGAGCTCGAGCAGTACTTC; cdr3_aa: CASSSLNMRELEQYF